One sample yielded the 21 T cell receptor beta chains listed below, sequenced in a study of CD8 T cells in Susac syndrome. The RNA input was roughly 0.45 to 1 ug, and it was reverse transcribed with random hexamers. TCRdb re-derived calls from the immunoSEQ multiplex PCR reads in MiXCR, one entry per CDR3 protein. The sample yields about 47,000 distinct CDR3 sequences, nearly 95% seen once. What was sequenced was CD8+ T cells from PBMCs. These receptors all come from a human donor in good health.

The chain is built from TRBV15 and TRBJ1-5, with D tentatively TRBD1 (6 bases). Deletions cut 8 bases from V and 7 bases from J, with 24 bases between. Germline V gene sequence: CDR1 LNHNV, CDR2 YYDKDF (reference sequence). The CDR3 has 16 residues. CDR3 sequence reads: CATEGFTQGGYQPQHF. CDR3 in DNA: TGTGCCACCGAGGGCTTCACACAGGGTGGGTACCAGCCCCAGCATTTT.

V is TRBV15 and J is TRBJ2-3; 12 bases fit TRBD2. In germline, CDR1 is LNHNV, CDR2 YYDKDF (reference sequence). V lost 3 bases and J lost 4; bases outside the gene matches: 2. This CDR3 contains 15 residues. In nucleotides, the CDR3 is TGTGCCACCAGCAGTACTAGCGGGAGGCCAGATACGCAGTATTTT. Protein: CATSSTSGRPDTQYF. The full variable domain, in which reference TRBV15 and TRBJ2-3 provide the parts outside the CDR3, is DAMVIQNPRYQVTQFGKPVTLSCSQTLNHNVMYWYQQKSSQAPKLLFHYYDKDFNNEADTPDNFQSRRPNTSFCFLDIRSPGLGDTAMYLCATSSTSGRPDTQYFGPGTRLTVL.

This clonotype turned up a few times. The genes are TRBV11-2 and TRBJ2-7; 14 nucleotides match TRBD2. This CDR3 is built from 16 residues. Germline trimming cut 5 bases from V and 4 bases from J; bases unmatched to any gene: 7. Per the germline V gene, CDR1 is SGHAT and CDR2 is FQNNGV. CDR3 sequence (DNA): TGTGCCAGCAGCCCCGGGACTAGCGGGAGACTGTACGAGCAGTACTTC. Translated: CASSPGTSGRLYEQYF.

This clonotype was observed a single time. The V call is TRBV4-3, the J call TRBJ1-1; TRBD1 matches 11 bases. This CDR3 has 18 residues. J was trimmed by 4 bases and V by 0 bases; bases with no gene match: 10. CDR1 and CDR2 from the germline V gene are LGHNA and YSLEER. The chain's CDR3 is CASSQDPGTGGTGTEAFF. CDR3 bases: TGCGCCAGCAGCCAAGATCCGGGGACAGGGGGAACTGGCACTGAAGCTTTCTTT.

The chain uses TRBV19 and TRBJ2-1, with 11 nucleotides matching TRBD2. CDR1 and CDR2 (germline): LNHDA, SQIVND (reference sequence). The CDR3 is 12 residues long. The J segment lost 7 bases and the V segment lost 8 bases, leaving 1 base of the junction unmatched. The CDR3 bases are TGTGCCAGTCGGACTAGCGGGAATGAGCAGTTCTTC. This codes for CASRTSGNEQFF.

The genes are TRBV7-6 and TRBJ2-7; 11 nucleotides match TRBD2. Germline V gene data show CDR1 as SGHVS and CDR2 as FNYEAQ. CDR3 size: 15 residues. Unmatched junction bases numbered 2, after V lost 4 bases and J lost 0 bases. The CDR3 reads CASSWTSGSSYEQYF. The CDR3, as DNA: TGTGCCAGCAGCTGGACTAGCGGGTCCTCCTACGAGCAGTACTTC. The whole variable domain, filled in from reference TRBV7-6 and TRBJ2-7, reads GAGVSQSPRYKVTKRGQDVALRCDPISGHVSLYWYRQALGQGPEFLTYFNYEAQQDKSGLPNDRFSAERPEGSISTLTIQRTEQRDSAMYRCASSWTSGSSYEQYFGPGTRLTVT.

This sequence joins TRBV4-3 and TRBJ2-2; D gene unclear. V gave up 1 base and J gave up 0 bases, with 12 bases separating them. Germline CDR1 and CDR2: LGHNA and YSLEER. The CDR3 has 17 residues. CDR3 sequence (DNA): TGCGCCAGCAGCCAAGCCCCCTGGGCAGCGAACACCGGGGAGCTGTTTTTT. Translating gives CASSQAPWAANTGELFF.

The rearrangement joins TRBV29-1 to TRBJ2-7, with 7 bases that match TRBD1. CDR1 is SQVTM and CDR2 is ANQGSEA in the germline V gene. The CDR3 runs 14 residues. J lost 3 bases, V lost 5 bases, and 10 bases had no gene match. The CDR3 loop is CSVHRQGRGYEQYF. The DNA of the CDR3 is TGCAGCGTTCACAGACAGGGACGCGGCTACGAGCAGTACTTC.

The rearrangement links TRBV6-2 or TRBV6-3 to TRBJ2-1, with unresolved D. Deletions cut 6 bases from V and 7 bases from J, with 19 bases between. The CDR3 length is 15 residues. The germline V gene has CDR1 MNHEY and CDR2 SVGEGT. The CDR3 nucleotides are TGTGCCAGCAGCCACCCCGCTGGGGTCGGGAATGAGCAGTTCTTC. Protein sequence: CASSHPAGVGNEQFF.

This chain uses TRBV20-1 with TRBJ2-1, with D perhaps matching TRBD2 (5 bases). The germline gives CDR1 DFQATT, CDR2 SNEGSKA (reference sequence). The CDR3 is 15 amino acids. With 0 bases removed from V and 5 bases from J, the gap between germline ends came to 14 bases. CDR3 coding DNA: TGCAGTGCTAGAGATAGGAGCGGAGCAAACAATGAGCAGTTCTTC. Encoded protein: CSARDRSGANNEQFF.

This clonotype was detected a few times. The chain employs TRBV9 and TRBJ2-1, with 8 bases matching TRBD2. This CDR3 is built from 14 residues. CDR1 and CDR2 (germline): SGDLS, YYNGEE. J was trimmed by 4 bases and V by 4 bases; bases with no gene match: 4. In nucleotides, the CDR3 is TGTGCCAGCAGCTTTACTAGCGGATACAATGAGCAGTTCTTC. The encoded protein is CASSFTSGYNEQFF.

The chain uses TRBV7-2 and TRBJ2-7; no clear D gene. V lost 3 bases and J lost 5, with 11 bases in between. This CDR3 has 13 residues. CDR1 is SGHTA, CDR2 FQGNSA, per germline. Written as DNA, the CDR3 is TGTGCCAGCAGCTTTCGGACGGGCAACGAGCAGTACTTC. The encoded protein is CASSFRTGNEQYF.

V and J are TRBV7-6 and TRBJ1-1; TRBD1 might be the D (5 bases). CDR1 is SGHVS and CDR2 is FNYEAQ in the germline V gene. The CDR3 runs 13 residues. Trimming stripped 0 bases from V and 6 bases from J, with 8 bases between. CDR3 nucleotides: TGTGCCAGCAGCTTAGCGTGGGGCTCTGAAGCTTTCTTT. Translating gives CASSLAWGSEAFF.

The DNA of the CDR3 is TGTGCCAGCAGCTCCCTTTACAGGGGGCAACACGACGAGCAGTACTTC. It specifies CASSSLYRGQHDEQYF. The chain carries TRBV28 and TRBJ2-7; 9 bases are a match to TRBD1. CDR1 is MDHEN, CDR2 SYDVKM, per germline. V was pared by 6 bases and J by 5 bases, with 14 bases of the junction left unmatched. The CDR3 consists of 16 residues.

This chain links TRBV20-1 with TRBJ2-7, with TRBD2 matching 7 bases. The germline V gene encodes CDR1 DFQATT and CDR2 SNEGSKA (reference sequence). This CDR3 spans 15 amino acids. V shed 0 bases and J 5 bases; nucleotides not matched to a gene: 10. CDR3 region: CSARDLGGGPNEQYF. CDR3 nucleotide sequence: TGCAGTGCTAGAGATCTGGGGGGAGGGCCCAACGAGCAGTACTTC.

The rearrangement uses TRBV4-3 and TRBJ2-4; 9 bases are shared with TRBD2. J lost 6 bases, V lost 5 bases, and 14 bases had no gene match. This CDR3 is built from 17 residues. The germline V gene has CDR1 LGHNA and CDR2 YSLEER. CDR3 DNA: TGCGCCAGCAGCTACCTCGGCGGGAGGGAAGGGAGAAACATTCAGTACTTC. Its translation is CASSYLGGREGRNIQYF.

The rearrangement links TRBV13 to TRBJ2-1; possibly TRBD2 for D (7 bases). Per the germline V gene, CDR1 is PRHDT and CDR2 is FYEKMQ (reference sequence). This CDR3 contains 16 residues. V lost 1 base and J lost 5, with 15 bases in between. The CDR3 nucleotides read TGTGCCAGCAGCTTAGAAGGGGGAGGGCCAGACAATGAGCAGTTCTTC. The encoded protein is CASSLEGGGPDNEQFF.

The chain links TRBV4-3 to TRBJ1-1; 10 bases align to TRBD1. Germline CDR1 is LGHNA and CDR2 is YSLEER. V was pared by 5 bases and J by 5 bases, with 8 bases of the junction left unmatched. The length of the CDR3 is 15 residues. The chain's CDR3 is CASSLTTGGWTEAFF. For the CDR3, the DNA is TGCGCCAGCAGCTTAACGACAGGGGGCTGGACTGAAGCTTTCTTT.

V gene TRBV27 combines with J gene TRBJ2-3, with D possibly being TRBD2 (5 bases). CDR3 length: 13 residues. V dropped 0 bases and J dropped 4 bases, with 5 bases sitting between them. The germline V gene encodes CDR1 MNHEY and CDR2 SMNVEV (reference sequence). Here the CDR3 DNA reads TGTGCCAGCAGTTTATCGAGGGCAGATACGCAGTATTTT. Its protein is CASSLSRADTQYF.

The chain recombines TRBV5-1 with TRBJ1-1, with D unresolved. The V gene's germline CDR1 is SGHRS and CDR2 YFSETQ. Trimming shortened V by 2 bases and J by 0 bases, and 8 bases separated the two germline ends. This CDR3 has 14 amino acids. The CDR3 coding sequence is TGCGCCAGCAGCTTCCTTTCGATGAACACTGAAGCTTTCTTT. Protein sequence: CASSFLSMNTEAFF. The whole variable domain, remainder taken from reference TRBV5-1 and TRBJ1-1, is KAGVTQTPRYLIKTRGQQVTLSCSPISGHRSVSWYQQTPGQGLQFLFEYFSETQRNKGNFPGRFSGRQFSNSRSEMNVSTLELGDSALYLCASSFLSMNTEAFFGQGTRLTVV.

J is TRBJ2-6 and V is TRBV25-1; D gene uncertain. The CDR3 is made up of 17 amino acids. Germline loops: CDR1 MGHDK, CDR2 SYGVNS. V lost 0 bases and J lost 2, with 11 bases in between. The DNA of the CDR3 is TGTGCCAGCAGTGAATATAGGAGAGGTACTGGGGCCAACGTCCTGACTTTC. Its protein product is CASSEYRRGTGANVLTF.